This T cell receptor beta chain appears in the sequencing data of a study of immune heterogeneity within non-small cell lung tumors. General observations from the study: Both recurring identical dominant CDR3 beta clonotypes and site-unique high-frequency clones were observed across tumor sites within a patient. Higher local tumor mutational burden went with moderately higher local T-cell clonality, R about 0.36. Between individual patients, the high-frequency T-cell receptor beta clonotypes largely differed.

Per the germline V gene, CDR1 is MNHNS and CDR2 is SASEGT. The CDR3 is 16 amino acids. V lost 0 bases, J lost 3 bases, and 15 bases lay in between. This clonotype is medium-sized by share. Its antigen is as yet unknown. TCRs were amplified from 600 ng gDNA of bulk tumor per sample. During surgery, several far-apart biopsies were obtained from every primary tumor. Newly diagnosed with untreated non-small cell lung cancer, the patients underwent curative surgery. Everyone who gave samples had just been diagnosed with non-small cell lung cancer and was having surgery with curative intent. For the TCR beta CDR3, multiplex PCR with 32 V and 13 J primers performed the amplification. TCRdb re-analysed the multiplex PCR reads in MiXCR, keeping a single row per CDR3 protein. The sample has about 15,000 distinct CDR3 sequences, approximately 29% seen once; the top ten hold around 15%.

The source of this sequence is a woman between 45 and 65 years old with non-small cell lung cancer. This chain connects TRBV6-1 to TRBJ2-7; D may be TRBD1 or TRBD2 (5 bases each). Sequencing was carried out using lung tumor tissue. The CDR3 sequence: CASSEALSRGRYEQYF. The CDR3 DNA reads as TGTGCCAGCAGTGAAGCGCTTTCAAGGGGACGCTACGAGCAGTACTTC.